A selection of T cell receptor beta chains follows, all from one sample in a study of shared clonotypes between healthy human individuals. Profiled with immunoSEQ multiplex PCR; TCRdb holds only in-frame clones, not every one. Of about 980,000 clones in the sample, approximately 80% were seen once. Sequencing was carried out using memory CD4+ T cells sorted from blood. These receptors all stem from a man in his late teens or twenties in good health. The conserved cysteine and the conserved F or W are not part of the CDR3 here.

v_gene: TRBV9; j_gene: TRBJ1-1; CDR3aa: ASSVGDPMSTEAF
v_gene: TRBV5-1; j_gene: TRBJ2-1; CDR3aa: ASSLRLAGDEQF
v_gene: TRBV2; j_gene: TRBJ2-2; CDR3aa: ASRTGGIDTGELF
v_gene: TRBV5-4; j_gene: TRBJ2-3; CDR3aa: ASSQSTDTQY
v_gene: TRBV10-1; j_gene: TRBJ2-7; CDR3aa: ASSEGGSYEQY
v_gene: TRBV2; j_gene: TRBJ1-2; CDR3aa: ASSEDRAIVYGYT
v_gene: TRBV9; j_gene: TRBJ1-6; CDR3aa: ASSVGTGSHSPLH
v_gene: TRBV2; j_gene: TRBJ1-5; CDR3aa: ASSQARTGGHSNQPQH
v_gene: TRBV15; j_gene: TRBJ2-2; CDR3aa: ATSRWGLNTGELF
v_gene: TRBV12-5; j_gene: TRBJ2-5; CDR3aa: ASAKSSTGQETQY
v_gene: TRBV30; j_gene: TRBJ1-5; CDR3aa: AWTDSVVGQPQH
v_gene: TRBV9; j_gene: TRBJ2-2; CDR3aa: ASSGPGRRTGELF
v_gene: TRBV11-2; j_gene: TRBJ2-5; CDR3aa: ASSTRTGGRYQETQY
v_gene: TRBV30; j_gene: TRBJ2-3; CDR3aa: AWRGGVFTDTQY
v_gene: TRBV9; j_gene: TRBJ2-1; CDR3aa: ASSLSAADNEQF
v_gene: TRBV20-1; j_gene: TRBJ1-2; CDR3aa: SAWGREGYT
v_gene: TRBV7-6; j_gene: TRBJ1-2; CDR3aa: ASSPGQGAVGYT
v_gene: TRBV9; j_gene: TRBJ2-7; CDR3aa: ASSVSGYSYEQY
v_gene: TRBV6-6; j_gene: TRBJ2-7; CDR3aa: ASSLESTYEQY
v_gene: TRBV6-1; j_gene: TRBJ2-3; CDR3aa: ASSEVGRGKPTDTQY
v_gene: TRBV5-6; j_gene: TRBJ2-7; CDR3aa: ASSLRLAGGGEQY
v_gene: TRBV30; j_gene: TRBJ1-3; CDR3aa: AWSSGSGNTIY
v_gene: TRBV5-1; j_gene: TRBJ1-1; CDR3aa: ASSLDRGNTEAF
v_gene: TRBV5-1; j_gene: TRBJ1-2; CDR3aa: ASSLASKAGHYGYT
v_gene: TRBV10-2; j_gene: TRBJ2-3; CDR3aa: ASRAGGADTQY
v_gene: TRBV4-1; j_gene: TRBJ2-7; CDR3aa: ASSQGLAGGTYEQY
v_gene: TRBV6-1; j_gene: TRBJ1-4; CDR3aa: ASSRGQSNEKLF
v_gene: TRBV6-5; j_gene: TRBJ2-1; CDR3aa: ASSLTSGSYNEQF
v_gene: TRBV5-4; j_gene: TRBJ2-7; CDR3aa: ASSLGQASYEQY
v_gene: TRBV6-1; j_gene: TRBJ1-3; CDR3aa: ASSRDSGNTIY
v_gene: TRBV11-1; j_gene: TRBJ1-1; CDR3aa: ASSLGGTTEAF
v_gene: TRBV7-9; j_gene: TRBJ2-3; CDR3aa: ASSLALGPATDTQY
v_gene: TRBV5-6; j_gene: TRBJ1-1; CDR3aa: ASSLTGGKRDDTEAF
v_gene: TRBV7-9; j_gene: TRBJ1-5; CDR3aa: ASSPSGWPQH
v_gene: TRBV6-6; j_gene: TRBJ2-2; CDR3aa: ASSYSRGPKSGELF
v_gene: TRBV7-8; j_gene: TRBJ1-6; CDR3aa: ASSLDEGPLH
v_gene: TRBV10-3; j_gene: TRBJ2-2; CDR3aa: AISGTGSTGELF
v_gene: TRBV28; j_gene: TRBJ2-1; CDR3aa: ASRKTSSEQF
v_gene: TRBV15; j_gene: TRBJ2-5; CDR3aa: ATSRGGGRQETQY
v_gene: TRBV30; j_gene: TRBJ1-1; CDR3aa: AWSPSTKGMNTEAF
v_gene: TRBV6-5; j_gene: TRBJ2-3; CDR3aa: ASRGRPEFDTQY
v_gene: TRBV2; j_gene: TRBJ1-1; CDR3aa: ASSEERQGTEAF
v_gene: TRBV10-3; j_gene: TRBJ2-1; CDR3aa: AISESGGAF
v_gene: TRBV7-2; j_gene: TRBJ1-6; CDR3aa: ASSPASTLH
v_gene: TRBV29-1; j_gene: TRBJ1-1; CDR3aa: SVEQGKAEAF
v_gene: TRBV6-1; j_gene: TRBJ2-6; CDR3aa: ASREAGSGANVLT
v_gene: TRBV11-2; j_gene: TRBJ2-7; CDR3aa: ASSLVAGPYEQY
v_gene: TRBV7-8; j_gene: TRBJ2-5; CDR3aa: ASSPSGVGTQY
v_gene: TRBV4-2; j_gene: TRBJ2-3; CDR3aa: ASSPGLAGGPSTDTQY
v_gene: TRBV2; j_gene: TRBJ1-4; CDR3aa: ASSGEAAWNEKLF
v_gene: TRBV7-6; j_gene: TRBJ2-5; CDR3aa: ASSLMVDKRSLETQY
v_gene: TRBV5-6; j_gene: TRBJ2-7; CDR3aa: ASSLVYRGREQY
v_gene: TRBV28; j_gene: TRBJ2-7; CDR3aa: ASSPPQRGLREQY
v_gene: TRBV10-1; j_gene: TRBJ2-1; CDR3aa: ASSESRAGGNNEQF
v_gene: TRBV6-5; j_gene: TRBJ1-6; CDR3aa: ASSGQGRETLH
v_gene: TRBV5-4; j_gene: TRBJ2-5; CDR3aa: ASSLDRGGQETQY
v_gene: TRBV5-4; j_gene: TRBJ2-3; CDR3aa: ASSLGLAGVDTQY
v_gene: TRBV25-1; j_gene: TRBJ2-7; CDR3aa: ASSRAGNLYEQY
v_gene: TRBV5-4; j_gene: TRBJ2-2; CDR3aa: ASSRALNTGELF